Listed below are T cell receptor beta chains from one sample, sequenced in a study of blood T cell repertoires in COVID-19. Clones were read by immunoSEQ multiplex PCR, and TCRdb kept only the in-frame ones, dropping some. The profile shows 70,000 to 75,000 clones, over 75% of them singletons. What was sequenced was peripheral blood. These receptors were taken from a human donor in a cohort sampled during active COVID-19. The CDR3 runs from the conserved cysteine through the conserved F or W. The order of the fields is clone size, V gene, D gene, J gene, CDR3 protein, CDR3 DNA. A D gene is named only where the DNA matches it firmly. Part of the rows lack a size; the others show once, few, many or a class for expanded clones.

>.|TRBV19|.|TRBJ2-7
CASSIGGGTYEQYF
TGTGCCAGTAGTATAGGTGGAGGAACCTACGAGCAGTACTTC
>.|TRBV19|.|TRBJ1-5
CASRPGSGSNQPQHF
TGTGCCAGTAGACCGGGGTCAGGTAGCAATCAGCCCCAGCATTTT
>.|TRBV9|.|TRBJ2-7
CASSVGGERYEQYF
TGTGCCAGCAGCGTAGGGGGGGAGAGGTACGAGCAGTACTTC
>.|TRBV29-1|TRBD2|TRBJ2-1
CSSVGGMWGTSGRRVRYNEQFF
TGCAGCTCAGTCGGGGGGATGTGGGGGACTAGCGGGAGGAGGGTACGCTACAATGAGCAGTTCTTC
>.|TRBV6-5|.|TRBJ2-2
CASNDLNTGELFF
TGTGCCAGCAACGACTTGAACACCGGGGAGCTGTTTTTT
>.|TRBV7-9|.|TRBJ2-3
CASSQQTEDTQYF
TGTGCCAGCAGCCAACAGACAGAAGATACGCAGTATTTT
>.|TRBV20-1|TRBD2|TRBJ2-5
CSASASGQETQYF
TGCAGTGCTAGTGCTAGCGGCCAAGAGACCCAGTACTTC
>.|TRBV12-3/TRBV12-4|.|TRBJ1-2
CASSLGGTYGYTF
TGTGCCAGCAGTTTAGGGGGCACCTATGGCTACACCTTC
>.|TRBV12-5|.|TRBJ1-2
CASGLGGLYGYTF
TGTGCTAGTGGTCTCGGGGGGTTATATGGCTACACCTTC
>.|TRBV19|.|TRBJ2-5
CASRETFYETQYF
TGTGCTTCCCGGGAGACGTTCTACGAGACCCAGTACTTC
>few|TRBV27|.|TRBJ2-7
CASSSLYEQYF
TGTGCCAGCAGTTCTCTATACGAGCAGTACTTC
>.|TRBV6-7|TRBD2|TRBJ2-1
CASSYLSSGGAQGYNEQFF
TGTGCCAGCAGTTACTTATCTAGCGGGGGGGCCCAGGGGTACAATGAGCAGTTCTTC
>.|TRBV27|.|TRBJ2-7
CASSTDRLGEQYF
TGTGCCAGCAGCACTGACAGGCTGGGGGAGCAGTACTTC
>.|TRBV6-5|TRBD2|TRBJ2-7
CASSKAGVSYEQYF
TGTGCCAGCAGCAAAGCGGGGGTCTCCTACGAGCAGTACTTC
>.|TRBV7-2|.|TRBJ2-4
CASSLAGTKNIQYF
TGTGCCAGCAGCTTAGCTGGGACTAAAAACATTCAGTACTTC
>.|TRBV15|.|TRBJ2-5
CATSKDRGGETQYF
TGTGCCACCAGCAAAGATCGGGGTGGGGAGACCCAGTACTTC
>.|TRBV18|TRBD1|TRBJ2-5
CASSGQSKTQYF
TGTGCCAGCTCGGGACAGAGCAAGACCCAGTACTTC
>.|TRBV3-1/TRBV3-2|.|TRBJ1-2
CASSQDSGEGGYTF
TGTGCCAGCAGCCAAGATTCGGGTGAAGGAGGCTACACCTTC
>.|TRBV7-9|TRBD1|TRBJ1-1
CASSATGAMNTEAFF
TGTGCCAGCAGCGCGACAGGGGCGATGAACACTGAAGCTTTCTTT
>.|TRBV5-5|TRBD1|TRBJ2-7
CASSLSGGNYEQYF
TGTGCCAGCAGCTTGTCAGGGGGCAACTACGAGCAGTACTTC
>.|TRBV19|TRBD1|TRBJ2-5
CASSTGQGVGQETQYF
TGTGCCAGTAGTACAGGACAGGGGGTCGGCCAAGAGACCCAGTACTTC
>few|TRBV2|.|TRBJ2-7
CASSHGDTARQYF
TGTGCCAGCAGTCACGGGGACACGGCTAGGCAGTACTTC
>once|TRBV18|.|TRBJ1-2
CASSPPSGLYGYTF
TGTGCCAGCTCACCACCTTCAGGCCTCTATGGCTACACCTTC
>once|TRBV29-1|TRBD1|TRBJ2-3
CSVAGTGGPPDTQYF
TGCAGCGTCGCTGGGACAGGGGGGCCGCCAGATACGCAGTATTTT
>.|TRBV5-8|TRBD2|TRBJ2-7
CASSLGRPGGTYEQYF
TGTGCCAGCAGCTTGGGCCGACCGGGAGGGACCTACGAGCAGTACTTC
>once|TRBV28|.|TRBJ2-7
CASSLFAGDSYEQYF
TGTGCCAGCAGCCTTTTTGCAGGGGATTCCTACGAGCAGTACTTC
>.|TRBV7-2|.|TRBJ1-1
CASNPFGGAGTEAFF
TGTGCCAGCAACCCTTTTGGGGGGGCAGGCACTGAAGCTTTCTTT
>.|TRBV3-1/TRBV3-2|.|TRBJ2-5
CASSQVLLGGGLQETQYF
TGTGCCAGCAGCCAAGTTCTATTAGGAGGGGGCCTCCAAGAGACCCAGTACTTC
>.|TRBV11-1|.|TRBJ1-3
CASSSRTNSGNTIYF
TGTGCCAGCAGCTCGCGGACAAACTCTGGAAACACCATATATTTT
>.|TRBV12-3/TRBV12-4|.|TRBJ1-1
CASSLIPGTEAFF
TGTGCCAGCAGTTTAATCCCAGGCACTGAAGCTTTCTTT
>.|TRBV7-9|TRBD2|TRBJ2-1
CASSVLAGGLNEQFF
TGTGCCAGCAGCGTACTAGCGGGGGGTCTCAATGAGCAGTTCTTC
>.|TRBV15|TRBD2|TRBJ2-1
CATSRTGTKVHNEQFF
TGTGCCACCAGCAGAACCGGGACTAAGGTCCACAATGAGCAGTTCTTC
>.|TRBV2|TRBD1|TRBJ1-1
CARSTTGGTEAFF
TGTGCCAGATCAACAACAGGGGGCACTGAAGCTTTCTTT
>.|TRBV5-1|TRBD2|TRBJ2-7
CASSPGLAGGVSSYEQYF
TGCGCCAGCAGCCCTGGACTAGCGGGGGGCGTAAGCTCCTACGAGCAGTACTTC
>once|TRBV15|TRBD1|TRBJ1-1
CATSRVRDSEAFF
TGTGCCACCAGCAGAGTCAGGGACAGTGAAGCTTTCTTT
>.|TRBV5-3|TRBD1|TRBJ1-2
CARSISRTGRNGYTF
TGTGCCAGAAGCATTTCCCGGACAGGAAGGAATGGCTACACCTTC
>.|TRBV15|TRBD1|TRBJ2-3
CATSSRGYTQYF
TGTGCCACCAGCAGCAGGGGGTATACGCAGTATTTT
>.|TRBV6-5|.|TRBJ1-4
CASRGSGGASEKLFF
TGTGCCAGCAGGGGCTCAGGAGGGGCTTCTGAAAAACTGTTTTTT
>once|TRBV14|TRBD2|TRBJ2-3
CASSTRLAGEIDTQYF
TGTGCCAGCAGCACCCGACTAGCGGGAGAGATAGATACGCAGTATTTT
>.|TRBV27|TRBD1|TRBJ1-2
CASSAGTGNRGYGYTF
TGTGCCTCCTCAGCCGGGACAGGGAATAGGGGCTATGGCTACACCTTC
>once|TRBV11-2|.|TRBJ1-1
CASSPPTGYTEAFF
TGTGCCAGCAGCCCCCCTACAGGGTACACTGAAGCTTTCTTT
>.|TRBV2|TRBD1|TRBJ2-7
CASKLTGAYEQYF
TGTGCCAGCAAATTGACAGGGGCCTACGAGCAGTACTTC
>.|TRBV4-3|TRBD1|TRBJ2-7
CASSQNRGFDYEQYF
TGCGCCAGCAGCCAAAACAGGGGGTTCGACTACGAGCAGTACTTC
>.|TRBV24-1|.|TRBJ2-7
CATSDPQDRGYEQYF
TGTGCCACCAGTGACCCCCAGGACAGAGGGTACGAGCAGTACTTC
>.|TRBV20-1|TRBD2|TRBJ2-2
CSASPRLAGGELFF
TGCAGTGCTAGTCCCCGACTAGCGGGCGGGGAGCTGTTTTTT
>.|TRBV27|TRBD2|TRBJ2-1
CASWTSGGHEQFF
TGTGCCAGCTGGACTAGCGGGGGCCATGAGCAGTTCTTC
>.|TRBV4-1|.|TRBJ2-1
CASSQESTSGGYNEQFF
TGCGCCAGCAGCCAGGAGTCCACAAGCGGAGGCTACAATGAGCAGTTCTTC
>.|TRBV6-5|.|TRBJ1-5
CASSYSEGLGQPQHF
TGTGCCAGCAGTTACTCGGAGGGCCTCGGTCAGCCCCAGCATTTT
>.|TRBV6-2/TRBV6-3|.|TRBJ2-7
CASSFYLGSYEQYF
TGTGCCAGCAGTTTTTATCTAGGTTCCTACGAGCAGTACTTC
>.|TRBV3-1/TRBV3-2|.|TRBJ2-7
CASSQAQGTCLSSYEQYF
TGTGCCAGCAGCCAGGCACAGGGGACTTGTCTTAGCTCCTACGAGCAGTACTTC
>.|TRBV18|.|TRBJ2-2
CASSPPQNTGELFF
TGTGCCAGCTCACCACCCCAGAACACCGGGGAGCTGTTTTTT
>once|TRBV3-1/TRBV3-2|.|TRBJ2-2
CASTRRAETTTGELFF
TGTGCCAGCACCCGCCGAGCGGAAACTACGACCGGGGAGCTGTTTTTT
>few|TRBV20-1|TRBD2|TRBJ2-3
CSASGLAGGSDTQYF
TGCAGTGCTAGTGGACTAGCGGGGGGGTCGGATACGCAGTATTTT
>.|TRBV6-5|.|TRBJ2-6
CASSYKGAGANVLTF
TGTGCCAGCAGTTATAAGGGGGCTGGGGCCAACGTCCTGACTTTC
>.|TRBV5-1|TRBD1|TRBJ1-2
CASSYSLLDRDGYTF
TGCGCCAGCAGCTACAGTTTATTGGACAGGGATGGCTACACCTTC
>.|TRBV18|TRBD2|TRBJ2-4
CASSPRAAGENIQYF
TGTGCCAGCTCACCACGAGCGGCGGGAGAAAACATTCAGTACTTC
>.|TRBV5-1|.|TRBJ2-3
CASSRDLGDTQYF
TGCGCCAGCAGCCGGGACTTGGGAGATACGCAGTATTTT